This TCR beta chain was observed in a study of shared clonotypes between healthy human individuals. Naive CD8 cells, CD45RO-negative and positively selected for CCR7, excluded terminally differentiated effector memory CD45RA+ cells. Measured with immunoSEQ multiplex PCR; TCRdb has only the in-frame clones, and not every one. This table has about 2.1 million clones, around 93% appearing once. Note on this clone: Its antigen is not identified.

General study findings and limits: Shared clonotypes: approximately 5.3% naive CD4, about 3.3% naive CD8, around 2.4% memory CD4, roughly 0.4% memory CD8. Naive subsets, compared against memory subsets, generally had larger estimated richness values.

This CDR3 spans 14 amino acids. Looked up from germline, CDR1 is MNHEY and CDR2 is SMNVEV (reference sequence). V lost 3 bases and J lost 1, with 8 bases in between. The sample consisted of naive CD8+ T cells from PBMCs. The J gene is TRBJ2-3, the V gene TRBV27; the D is unclear. The receptor comes from a young man in good health. Some clones in this sample may be carry-over from other donors' samples. The CDR3 loop reads CASSFVLGTDTQYF. The CDR3 region has the DNA TGTGCCAGCAGTTTTGTCCTAGGCACAGATACGCAGTATTTT.